This T cell receptor beta chain is from a study of blood T cell repertoires in COVID-19. Study-wide background: Whether acute or convalescent, the COVID-19 samples came from the United States, Italy and Spain. T cells, B-cell-depleted T cells, or PBMCs supplied cDNA or gDNA.

In Seattle, patients joined the study during active infection and were tracked longitudinally. With V trimmed by 5 bases and J by 4 bases, 12 bases remained unmatched. Per germline, CDR1 SGHDT and CDR2 YYEEEE. CDR3 length equals 17 residues. Methods used by the authors: The assay estimated nucleated cells by amplifying reference gene primers. TCRdb's table, derived via immunoSEQ multiplex PCR, lists solely in-frame clones and lacks some. V and J calls and clone size are copied from that table; D and trimming were computed from the DNA. The repertoire holds about 44,000 clones, with around 90% as singletons.

This chain connects TRBV5-6 to TRBJ2-7; TRBD2 aligns across 13 bases. This sequence originates from a man in his forties or fifties with COVID-19, enrolled during active disease. The source material was peripheral blood. The CDR3 is CASSWSSGLAGTYEQYF. In DNA form, the CDR3 reads TGTGCCAGCAGTTGGTCATCGGGACTAGCGGGAACTTACGAGCAGTACTTC.